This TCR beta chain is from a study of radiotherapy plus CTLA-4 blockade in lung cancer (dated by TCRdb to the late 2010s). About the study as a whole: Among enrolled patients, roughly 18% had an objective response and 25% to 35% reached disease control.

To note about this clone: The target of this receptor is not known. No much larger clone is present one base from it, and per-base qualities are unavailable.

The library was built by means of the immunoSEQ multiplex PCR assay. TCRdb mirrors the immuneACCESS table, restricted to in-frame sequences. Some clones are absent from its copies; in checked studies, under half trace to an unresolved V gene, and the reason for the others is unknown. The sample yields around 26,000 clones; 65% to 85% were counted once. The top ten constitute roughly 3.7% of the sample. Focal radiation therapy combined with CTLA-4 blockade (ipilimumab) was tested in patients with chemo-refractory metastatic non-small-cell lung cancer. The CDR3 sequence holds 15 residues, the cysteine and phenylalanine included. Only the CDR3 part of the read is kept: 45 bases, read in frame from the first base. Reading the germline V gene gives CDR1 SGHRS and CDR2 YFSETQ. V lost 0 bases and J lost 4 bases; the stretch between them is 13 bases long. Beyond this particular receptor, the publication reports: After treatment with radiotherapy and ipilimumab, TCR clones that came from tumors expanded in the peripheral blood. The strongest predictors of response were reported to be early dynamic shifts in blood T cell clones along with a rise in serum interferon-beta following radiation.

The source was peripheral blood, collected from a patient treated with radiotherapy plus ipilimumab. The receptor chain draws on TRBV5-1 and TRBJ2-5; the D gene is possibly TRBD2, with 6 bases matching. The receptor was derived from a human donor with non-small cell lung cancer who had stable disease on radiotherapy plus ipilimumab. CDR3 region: CASSLAASALETQYF. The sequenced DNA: TGCGCCAGCAGCTTGGCCGCTAGCGCCCTAGAGACCCAGTACTTC.